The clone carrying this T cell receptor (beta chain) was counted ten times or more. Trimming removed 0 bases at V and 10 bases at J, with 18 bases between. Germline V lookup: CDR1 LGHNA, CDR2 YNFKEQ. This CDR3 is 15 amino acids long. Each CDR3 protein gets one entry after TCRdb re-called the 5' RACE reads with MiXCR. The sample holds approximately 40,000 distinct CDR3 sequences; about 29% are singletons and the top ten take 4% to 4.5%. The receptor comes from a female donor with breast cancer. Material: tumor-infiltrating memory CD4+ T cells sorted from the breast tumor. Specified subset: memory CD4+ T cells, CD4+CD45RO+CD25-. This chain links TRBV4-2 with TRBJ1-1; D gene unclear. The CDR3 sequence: CASSQDLGGPGGAFF. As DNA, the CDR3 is TGTGCCAGCAGCCAAGATCTTGGAGGGCCGGGAGGAGCTTTCTTT.